This T cell receptor beta chain comes out of a study of T cell responses to AZD1222 COVID-19 vaccine (dated by TCRdb to the early 2020s). Background on the whole study: TCR sequencing was performed for roughly 250 trial participants, of whom about 200 were given two doses of AZD1222 and some 25 were given two doses of MenACWY control vaccine. Enrollment into the trials was organized by age into subgroups of 18-55, 56-69 and 70-plus years, and those subgroups contained 148, 28 and 57 TCR-sequenced participants, respectively.

The full study reports these points: Conclusions about previously exposed vaccinees are limited because only 5 or 6 AZD1222 recipients were SARS-CoV-2 seropositive at baseline. The 56-69-year group was small, and its depth increase did not reach significance, likely because of low power. Reportedly, almost half of the unique spike-specific TCRs recognized epitopes lying outside the regions that are mutated in the B.1.351 and B.1.1.7 variants. Because no day 14 peak-response samples were available, repertoires were characterized only after the peak T cell response. After two AZD1222 doses, both the breadth and the depth of spike-specific TCRs were significantly higher than at day 0 and than in MenACWY recipients. The whole spike protein was spanned by vaccine-associated CD4 TCRs, and dominant responses were seen in regions 160-218 and 743-854. Participants were mostly white British, with more females than males. The authors suggested clonal diversity may have been underestimated.

In the paper's terms, the time point label means: about 28 days (+/-7) after the second vaccine dose. AZD1222 recipients whose second dose came at about 4 weeks and those whose second dose came at about 12 weeks were combined into one group, since spike-specific TCR depth and breadth did not differ between the two schedules. The vaccinee samples were drawn from two UK trials, COV001 and COV002, one of which was a single-blind randomized controlled phase 2/3 trial testing AZD1222 (ChAdOx1 nCoV-19) in healthy adults. For TCRbeta chain sequencing, PBMC samples were collected from trial participants at day 0 and at day 28 after the second dose. V lost 0 bases and J lost 3 bases; the stretch between them is 12 bases long. For CDR1 and CDR2, the germline V gene (reference sequence) lists LNHDA and SQIVND. The CDR3 holds 16 amino acids from the cysteine to the phenylalanine. Of the read, only the CDR3 DNA is kept; its 48 bases are in frame from base 1.

The CDR3 regions of human TCRbeta chains were analyzed by immunosequencing. On the authors' methods: Repertoire TCRs were matched against a reference library of SARS-CoV-2-specific TCRs generated with the MIRA antigen-specificity platform. Breadth meant the fraction of unique TCRs that were SARS-CoV-2-associated, whereas depth meant the fraction of total T cells that were SARS-CoV-2-associated. Each spike-specific TCR was assigned to its reactive spike region and to a CD4 or CD8 class using the MIRA data. Log10-transformed breadth and depth values were compared by one-way ANOVA with Sidak's multiple comparisons tests. TCRdb took over this immuneACCESS table, retaining in-frame rearrangements with V and J assigned. Such tables are incomplete; in checked studies, under half of the missing clones stem from an unresolved V gene, and the remainder is unexplained. V and J calls and clone size follow that table, whereas D and trimming were derived from the DNA. The sample data list about 110,000 clones, and roughly 90% of these were observed just once. The ten largest account for roughly 15% of the sample.

On this clone itself: The target of this receptor is not known. Per-nucleotide qualities are absent, and no much larger clonotype sits a single base away.

Sequencing used peripheral blood, obtained 28 days after the second AZD1222 dose. The V and J genes are TRBV19 and TRBJ1-5; the D gene is perhaps TRBD1, from 5 matching bases. This clonotype originated in an adult who received the AZD1222 COVID-19 vaccine. The nucleotides read TGTGCCAGTAGTATAGATCTGGCAGGGAACAATCAGCCCCAGCATTTT. Its coded protein is CASSIDLAGNNQPQHF.